This T cell receptor (beta chain) stems from a study of T-cell reconstitution after alpha-beta-depleted transplantation in children. General study results and limits: Recipient T cells and thymic progenitors that survived were the source of the high TCRbeta diversity seen at day 60 in some patients. Where alpha-beta T cells came from about two months after transplant was reportedly several hundred expanded graft clones. T cells produced anew were the main source of T-cell counts and diversity one year after transplant.

This clonotype showed up many times. Its antigen remains unidentified. Researchers prepared the TCRbeta library using unique molecular identifiers, the study reports. TCRdb itself ran the PCR reads through MiXCR, one entry per CDR3 protein. The sample gives about 460,000 distinct CDR3 sequences, about 10% of which show up once; 2% to 2.5% is in the top ten. Material: PBMCs, obtained before TCRalphabeta/CD19-depleted stem cell transplant. This sequence was found in a child aged 2 to 10 with inherited bone marrow failure, due to receive a stem cell transplant.

The DNA of the CDR3 is TGCGCCAGCAGCAACTTTATAAGCGGGAGCCGGGATGAGCAGTTCTTC. This gives the protein CASSNFISGSRDEQFF. The J gene is TRBJ2-1, the V gene TRBV5-1, with 8 bases fitting TRBD2. CDR1 is SGHRS, CDR2 YFSETQ, per germline. This CDR3 has 16 residues. V was clipped by 4 bases and J by 8 bases; unmatched bases: 14. The whole variable domain, remainder taken from reference TRBV5-1 and TRBJ2-1, is KAGVTQTPRYLIKTRGQQVTLSCSPISGHRSVSWYQQTPGQGLQFLFEYFSETQRNKGNFPGRFSGRQFSNSRSEMNVSTLELGDSALYLCASSNFISGSRDEQFFGPGTRLTVL.